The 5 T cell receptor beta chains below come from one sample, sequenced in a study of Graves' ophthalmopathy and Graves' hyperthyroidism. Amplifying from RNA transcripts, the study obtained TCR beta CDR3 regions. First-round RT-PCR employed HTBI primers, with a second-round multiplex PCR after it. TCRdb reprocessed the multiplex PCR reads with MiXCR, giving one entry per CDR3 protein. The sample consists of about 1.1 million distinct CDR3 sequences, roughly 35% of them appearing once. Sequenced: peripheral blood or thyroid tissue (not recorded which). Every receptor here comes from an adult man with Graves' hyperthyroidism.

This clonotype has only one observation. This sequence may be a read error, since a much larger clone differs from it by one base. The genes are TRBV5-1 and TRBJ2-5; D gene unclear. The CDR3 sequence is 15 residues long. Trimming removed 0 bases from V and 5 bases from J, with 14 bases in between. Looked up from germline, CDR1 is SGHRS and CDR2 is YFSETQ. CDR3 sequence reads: CASSLAQASRETQYF. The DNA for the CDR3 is TGCGCCAGCAGCTTGGCTCAGGCGTCCCGGGAGACCCAGTACTTC.

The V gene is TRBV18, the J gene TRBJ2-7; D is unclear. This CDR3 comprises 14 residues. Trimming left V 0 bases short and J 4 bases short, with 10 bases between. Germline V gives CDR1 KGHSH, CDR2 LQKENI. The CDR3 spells CASSPPHTLYEQYF. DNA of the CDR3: TGTGCCAGCTCACCACCACACACACTATACGAGCAGTACTTC.

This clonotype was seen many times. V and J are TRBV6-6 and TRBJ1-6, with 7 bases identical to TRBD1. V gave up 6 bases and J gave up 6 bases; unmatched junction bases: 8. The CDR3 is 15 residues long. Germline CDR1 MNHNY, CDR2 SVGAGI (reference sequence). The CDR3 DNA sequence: TGTGCCAGCAGGCTACAGGACAGGTCTAATTCACCCCTCCACTTT. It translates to CASRLQDRSNSPLHF.

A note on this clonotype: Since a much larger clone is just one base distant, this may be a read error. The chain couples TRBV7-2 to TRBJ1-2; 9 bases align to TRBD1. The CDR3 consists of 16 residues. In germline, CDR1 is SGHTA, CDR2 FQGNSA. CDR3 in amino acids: CASSYRQGGTNYGHTF. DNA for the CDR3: TGTGCCAGCAGCTACCGACAGGGGGGGACTAACTATGGCCACACCTTC.

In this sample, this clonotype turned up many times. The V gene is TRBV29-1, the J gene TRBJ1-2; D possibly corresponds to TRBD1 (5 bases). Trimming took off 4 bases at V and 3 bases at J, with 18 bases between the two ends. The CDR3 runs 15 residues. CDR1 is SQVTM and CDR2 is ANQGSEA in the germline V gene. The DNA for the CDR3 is TGCAGCGTTGCTGCGATCAGGGAAAGAGACTATGGCTACACCTTC. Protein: CSVAAIRERDYGYTF. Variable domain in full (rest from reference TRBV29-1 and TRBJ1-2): SAVISQKPSRDICQRGTSLTIQCQVDSQVTMMFWYRQQPGQSLTLIATANQGSEATYESGFVIDKFPISRPNLTFSTLTVSNMSPEDSSIYLCSVAAIRERDYGYTFGSGTRLTVV.